Shown below are 24 T cell receptor beta chains from a single sample sequenced in a study of shared clonotypes between healthy human individuals. Naive-designated CD8 cells lacked CD45RO, were positively enriched for CCR7, and omitted terminally differentiated effector memory CD45RA+ cells. Measured with immunoSEQ multiplex PCR; TCRdb has only the in-frame clones, and not every one. Altogether fewer than 800,000 clones are present, about 90% being singletons, with the ten largest covering roughly 22%. Sequenced material: naive CD8+ T cells sorted from blood. All receptors come from a man under 40 in good health.

The genes are TRBV7-3 and TRBJ2-2; the match to TRBD2 covers 8 bases. This CDR3 comprises 16 residues. Germline-derived CDR1 and CDR2 are SGHTA and FQGTGA. With 5 bases clipped from V and 4 bases from J, the junction kept 9 bases outside the gene matches. This CDR3 reads CASSPSSGSLTGELFF. CDR3 sequence (DNA): TGTGCCAGCAGCCCCTCCAGCGGGAGCCTCACCGGGGAGCTGTTTTTT.

The chain employs TRBV27 and TRBJ1-1, with a weak D call TRBD1 (5 bases). This CDR3 is built from 14 residues. V gave up 1 base and J gave up 6 bases, with 12 bases separating them. Germline V lookup: CDR1 MNHEY, CDR2 SMNVEV (reference sequence). CDR3 in DNA: TGTGCCAGCAGTTTATGGGGCACTCGCTCTGAAGCTTTCTTT. Protein sequence: CASSLWGTRSEAFF.

The chain employs TRBV6-5 and TRBJ1-5, with D possibly being TRBD1 (5 bases). From germline, CDR1 is MNHEY and CDR2 SVGAGI. Trimming cost V 6 bases and J 0 bases, with 12 bases left between them. This CDR3 is built from 15 residues. This CDR3 reads CASRYDRDSNQPQHF. Written as DNA, the CDR3 is TGTGCCAGCAGGTACGACAGAGATAGCAATCAGCCCCAGCATTTT.

The chain joins TRBV27 to TRBJ1-1, with 7 bases fitting TRBD1. The germline V gene has CDR1 MNHEY and CDR2 SMNVEV (reference sequence). J gave up 3 bases and V 4 bases, and 8 bases lay outside the gene matches. This CDR3 contains 15 residues. CDR3 loop: CASSSAFTGDTEAFF. CDR3 bases: TGTGCCAGCAGTTCTGCCTTTACAGGGGACACTGAAGCTTTCTTT.

This rearrangement joins TRBV7-6 to TRBJ1-3; D remains ambiguous. The CDR3 is made up of 15 amino acids. Per germline, CDR1 SGHVS and CDR2 FNYEAQ. Between the trimmed V and J ends, which lost 1 base and 0 bases, there was a span of 7 bases. This chain's CDR3 is CASSLDLSSGNTIYF. The CDR3 coding sequence is TGTGCCAGCAGCTTAGACCTGAGCTCTGGAAACACCATATATTTT.

The gene calls are TRBV9 and TRBJ2-1; 8 positions agree with TRBD2. CDR1 SGDLS and CDR2 YYNGEE come from the germline V gene. With V trimmed by 5 bases and J by 4 bases, 8 bases remained unmatched. The CDR3 sequence is 15 residues long. DNA for the CDR3: TGTGCCAGCAGGCTGGGACCTAGCGGGTACAATGAGCAGTTCTTC. This sequence encodes CASRLGPSGYNEQFF.

This clone came up once. The rearrangement joins TRBV19 to TRBJ2-3; a possible D gene is TRBD2 (6 bases). V was cut by 4 bases and J by 1 base, with 15 bases left in between. This CDR3 has 16 residues. Germline assignment: CDR1 LNHDA and CDR2 SQIVND (reference sequence). DNA for the CDR3: TGTGCCAGTAGTAAGTCTTTAGCTAGCGGCACAGATACGCAGTATTTT. This sequence encodes CASSKSLASGTDTQYF.

The CDR3 DNA sequence: TGTGCCAGCAGCTCAGGGGGACTAGCGGACAATGAGCAGTTCTTC. Its translation: CASSSGGLADNEQFF. The V and J genes are TRBV5-4 and TRBJ2-1; 11 bases are a match to TRBD2. V was clipped by 3 bases and J by 5 bases; unmatched bases: 4. CDR1 is SGHNT, CDR2 YYREEE, per germline (reference sequence). The CDR3 is made up of 15 amino acids.

This clone has only one observation. This sample also contains other DNA sequences that code for the same CDR3. The chain recombines TRBV7-9 with TRBJ2-7; 9 positions match TRBD1. The CDR3 is 14 residues long. The V segment lost 5 bases and the J segment 3 bases; nucleotides outside the gene matches: 5. Per germline, CDR1 SEHNR and CDR2 FQNEAQ (reference sequence). CDR3 in amino acids: CASSPRDRVYEQYF. The CDR3 nucleotides read TGTGCCAGCAGCCCCCGGGACAGGGTCTACGAGCAGTACTTC.

There are a few counts of this clone. The chain is built from TRBV5-5 and TRBJ2-7, with TRBD1 as a possible D gene (6 bases). Germline CDR1 and CDR2: SGHKS and YYEKEE (reference sequence). This CDR3 spans 12 amino acids. V was clipped by 3 bases and J by 6 bases, with 10 bases between them. CDR3 DNA sequence: TGTGCCAGCAGCTACACAGGGCGCGAGCAGTACTTC. Its protein is CASSYTGREQYF.

This clone was counted once. This rearrangement joins TRBV6-6 to TRBJ1-4; D call uncertain. V was clipped by 8 bases and J by 6 bases, with 10 bases between them. The V gene's germline CDR1 is MNHNY and CDR2 SVGAGI (reference sequence). The CDR3 runs to 12 residues. For the CDR3, the DNA is TGTGCCAGCGAGGGAAACGATGAAAAACTGTTTTTT. Its translation: CASEGNDEKLFF.

This chain uses TRBV28 with TRBJ1-2; D unclear. The length of the CDR3 is 13 residues. Looked up from germline, CDR1 is MDHEN and CDR2 is SYDVKM. V was trimmed by 8 bases and J by 8 bases, leaving 18 bases between them. The CDR3 DNA sequence: TGTGCCAGCTGGTATCGTCCGGGAGGGGGCTACACCTTC. Protein sequence: CASWYRPGGGYTF.

The V and J genes are TRBV6-5 and TRBJ2-3; the D gene is possibly TRBD2 (5 bases). Germline V gene sequence: CDR1 MNHEY, CDR2 SVGAGI. The CDR3 contains 13 residues. Trimming cost V 7 bases and J 0 bases, with 8 bases left between them. Here the CDR3 reads CASMRASTDTQYF. Here the CDR3 DNA reads TGTGCCAGCATGAGGGCTAGCACAGATACGCAGTATTTT.

The V call is TRBV9, the J call TRBJ2-5; the D call may be TRBD1 or TRBD2 (5 bases each). From germline, CDR1 is SGDLS and CDR2 YYNGEE. The CDR3 extends over 13 amino acids. Deletions cut 0 bases from V and 5 bases from J, with 8 bases between. CDR3 DNA: TGTGCCAGCAGCGTAGGCAGGGAGGAGACCCAGTACTTC. It is translated as CASSVGREETQYF.

V and J are TRBV15 and TRBJ2-2; D remains ambiguous. The CDR3 is made up of 12 amino acids. Trimming removed 8 bases at V and 4 bases at J, with 8 bases between. CDR1 and CDR2 (germline): LNHNV, YYDKDF (reference sequence). The CDR3 region is CATEYSTGELFF. The DNA for the CDR3 is TGTGCCACCGAATATAGCACCGGGGAGCTGTTTTTT.

V usage is TRBV27 and J usage is TRBJ1-2; 8 bases fit TRBD1. The germline CDR1 and CDR2 sequences are MNHEY and SMNVEV (reference sequence). The CDR3 is 16 residues long. V was pared by 0 bases and J by 8 bases, with 11 bases of the junction left unmatched. CDR3: CASSLSAGGRGEGYTF. The CDR3 DNA follows: TGTGCCAGCAGTTTATCAGCAGGGGGCAGAGGGGAAGGCTACACCTTC.

The chain links TRBV28 to TRBJ2-2, with unresolved D. Per germline, CDR1 MDHEN and CDR2 SYDVKM. The V end was cut by 5 bases, the J end by 1 base, with 11 bases between. The CDR3 covers 15 residues. CDR3 residues: CASSQRGRNTGELFF. Written as DNA, the CDR3 is TGTGCCAGCAGTCAAAGAGGCAGGAACACCGGGGAGCTGTTTTTT.

This sequence joins TRBV28 and TRBJ2-2; D perhaps matches TRBD2 (5 bases). Germline V CDR1 and CDR2: MDHEN, SYDVKM. This CDR3 is built from 11 residues. Trimming left V 8 bases short and J 7 bases short, with 8 bases between. CDR3 residues: CASRDGGELFF. The CDR3 nucleotides are TGTGCCAGCCGGGATGGCGGGGAGCTGTTTTTT.

The genes are TRBV5-4 and TRBJ2-1; possibly TRBD1 or TRBD2 for D (5 bases each). Germline V gene lookup returns CDR1 SGHNT and CDR2 YYREEE (reference sequence). The CDR3 sequence is 17 residues long. V gave up 0 bases and J gave up 1 base, with 14 bases separating them. In DNA, the CDR3 is TGTGCCAGCAGCTTGGCCCCGGGGCGCATATCCTACAATGAGCAGTTCTTC. This sequence encodes CASSLAPGRISYNEQFF.

The sample holds one count of this clone. The chain links TRBV4-1 to TRBJ2-7; D might be TRBD1 or TRBD2, each matching 5 bases. Trimming pared 4 bases from V and 5 bases from J, leaving 12 bases between. Germline values: CDR1 MGHRA, CDR2 YSYEKL. This CDR3 is built from 13 residues. The CDR3 spells CASSLPEGNEQYF. DNA of the CDR3: TGCGCCAGCAGCCTCCCTGAGGGGAACGAGCAGTACTTC.

The chain recombines TRBV7-6 with TRBJ2-2; TRBD1 matches 9 bases. The germline V gene has CDR1 SGHVS and CDR2 FNYEAQ. V was pared by 4 bases and J by 6 bases, with 9 bases of the junction left unmatched. CDR3 length: 16 amino acids. The CDR3: CASSSRDRDKSGELFF. The CDR3 region has the DNA TGTGCCAGCAGCTCCCGGGACAGGGACAAATCCGGGGAGCTGTTTTTT. The full variable domain, rest sourced from reference TRBV7-6 and TRBJ2-2, is GAGVSQSPRYKVTKRGQDVALRCDPISGHVSLYWYRQALGQGPEFLTYFNYEAQQDKSGLPNDRFSAERPEGSISTLTIQRTEQRDSAMYRCASSSRDRDKSGELFFGEGSRLTVL.

The gene calls are TRBV19 and TRBJ1-2; 7 nucleotides match TRBD1. This CDR3 spans 18 amino acids. Looked up from germline, CDR1 is LNHDA and CDR2 is SQIVND (reference sequence). V was pared by 2 bases and J by 3 bases, with 15 bases of the junction left unmatched. The CDR3: CASSISIPGQTFHYGYTF. Written as DNA, the CDR3 is TGTGCCAGTAGTATATCAATACCGGGACAGACATTTCACTATGGCTACACCTTC.

The CDR3, as DNA: TGTGCCAGCAGCTTAGCGGGGGATCACAATGAGCAGTTCTTC. This encodes CASSLAGDHNEQFF. This rearrangement joins TRBV7-8 to TRBJ2-1, with D possibly being TRBD1 or TRBD2 (5 bases each). This CDR3 has 14 amino acids. Trimming shortened V by 0 bases and J by 5 bases, and 8 bases separated the two germline ends. Per germline, CDR1 SGHVS and CDR2 FQNEAQ.

About this clone: The sample has other DNA sequences that encode this CDR3 too. This chain connects TRBV9 to TRBJ1-4; tentative D call: TRBD1 (6 bases). The CDR3 has 15 amino acids. V lost 0 bases and J 4 bases, leaving 10 bases between the germline ends. Germline V gives CDR1 SGDLS, CDR2 YYNGEE. The CDR3 nucleotides are TGTGCCAGCAGCGTAGGGGGGGCGGTTAATGAAAAACTGTTTTTT. Its protein is CASSVGGAVNEKLFF.